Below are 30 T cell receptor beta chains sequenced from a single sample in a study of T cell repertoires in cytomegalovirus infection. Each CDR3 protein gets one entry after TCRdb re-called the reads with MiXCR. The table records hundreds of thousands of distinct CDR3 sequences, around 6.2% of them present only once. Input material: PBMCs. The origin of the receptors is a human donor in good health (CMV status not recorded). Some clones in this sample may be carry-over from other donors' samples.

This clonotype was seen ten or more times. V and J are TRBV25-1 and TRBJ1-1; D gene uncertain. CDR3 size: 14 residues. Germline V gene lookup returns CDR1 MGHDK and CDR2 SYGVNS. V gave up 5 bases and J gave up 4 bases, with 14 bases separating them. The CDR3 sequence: CASSRSRSVTEAFF. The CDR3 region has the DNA TGTGCCAGCAGTAGGTCCCGGTCGGTCACTGAAGCTTTCTTT.

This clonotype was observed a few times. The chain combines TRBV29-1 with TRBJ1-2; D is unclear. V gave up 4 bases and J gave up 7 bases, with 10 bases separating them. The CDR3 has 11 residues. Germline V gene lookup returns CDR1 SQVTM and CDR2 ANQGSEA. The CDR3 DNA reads TGCAGCGTTGGAGATGGAAGTGGCTACACCTTC. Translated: CSVGDGSGYTF.

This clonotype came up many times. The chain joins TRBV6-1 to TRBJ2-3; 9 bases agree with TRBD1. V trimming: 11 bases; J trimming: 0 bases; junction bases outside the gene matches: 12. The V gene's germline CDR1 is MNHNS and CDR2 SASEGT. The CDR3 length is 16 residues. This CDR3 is CAANLPGQGSTDTQYF. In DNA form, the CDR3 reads TGTGCCGCCAACTTGCCGGGACAGGGAAGCACAGATACGCAGTATTTT.

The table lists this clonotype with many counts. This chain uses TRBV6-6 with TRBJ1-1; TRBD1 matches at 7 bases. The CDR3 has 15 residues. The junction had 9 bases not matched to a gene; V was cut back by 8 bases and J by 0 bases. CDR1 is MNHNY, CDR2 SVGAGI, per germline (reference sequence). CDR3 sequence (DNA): TGTGCCAGCTATACCGAGGGGGCCTTGAACACTGAAGCTTTCTTT. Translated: CASYTEGALNTEAFF.

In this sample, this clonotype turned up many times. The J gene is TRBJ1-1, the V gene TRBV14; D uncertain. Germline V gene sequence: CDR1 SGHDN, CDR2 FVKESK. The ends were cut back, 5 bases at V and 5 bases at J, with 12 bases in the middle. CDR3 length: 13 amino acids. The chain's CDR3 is CASSYDFMTEAFF. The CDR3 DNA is TGTGCCAGCAGCTATGACTTCATGACTGAAGCTTTCTTT.

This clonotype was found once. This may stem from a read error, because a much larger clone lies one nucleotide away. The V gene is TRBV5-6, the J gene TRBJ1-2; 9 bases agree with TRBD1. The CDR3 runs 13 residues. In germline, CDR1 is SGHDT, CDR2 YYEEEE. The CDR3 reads CASGFGTGRGYTF. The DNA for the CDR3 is TGTGCCAGCGGCTTTGGGACAGGGCGGGGCTACACCTTC.

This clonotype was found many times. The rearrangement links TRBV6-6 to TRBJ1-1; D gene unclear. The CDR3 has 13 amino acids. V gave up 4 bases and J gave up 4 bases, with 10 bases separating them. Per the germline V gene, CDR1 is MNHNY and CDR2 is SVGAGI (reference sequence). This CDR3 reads CASSSRESTEAFF. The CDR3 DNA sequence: TGTGCCAGCAGTTCCCGGGAGAGCACTGAAGCTTTCTTT.

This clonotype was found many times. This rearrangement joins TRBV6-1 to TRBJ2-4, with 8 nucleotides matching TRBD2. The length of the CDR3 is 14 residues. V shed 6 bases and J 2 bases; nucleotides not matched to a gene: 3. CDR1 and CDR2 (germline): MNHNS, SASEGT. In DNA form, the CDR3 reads TGTGCCAGCAGACCGGGAGGGACCAAAAACATTCAGTACTTC. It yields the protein CASRPGGTKNIQYF.

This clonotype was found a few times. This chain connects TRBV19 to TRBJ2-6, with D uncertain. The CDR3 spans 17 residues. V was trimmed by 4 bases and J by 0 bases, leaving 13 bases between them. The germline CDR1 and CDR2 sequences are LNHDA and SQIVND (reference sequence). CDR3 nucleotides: TGTGCCAGTAGTAAGGGAAACACCCACTCTGGGGCCAACGTCCTGACTTTC. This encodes CASSKGNTHSGANVLTF.

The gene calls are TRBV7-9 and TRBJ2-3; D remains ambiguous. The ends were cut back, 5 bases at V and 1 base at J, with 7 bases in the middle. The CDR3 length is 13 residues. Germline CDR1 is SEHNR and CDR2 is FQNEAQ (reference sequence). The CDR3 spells CASSAGGTDTQYF. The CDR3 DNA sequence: TGTGCCAGCAGCGCCGGAGGCACAGATACGCAGTATTTT.

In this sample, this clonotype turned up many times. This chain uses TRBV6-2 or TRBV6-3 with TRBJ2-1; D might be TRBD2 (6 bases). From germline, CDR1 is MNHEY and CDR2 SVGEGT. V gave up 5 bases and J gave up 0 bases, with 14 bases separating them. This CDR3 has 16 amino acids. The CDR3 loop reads CASSTPRGSSYNEQFF. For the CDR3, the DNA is TGTGCCAGCAGTACTCCCCGGGGGAGCTCCTACAATGAGCAGTTCTTC.

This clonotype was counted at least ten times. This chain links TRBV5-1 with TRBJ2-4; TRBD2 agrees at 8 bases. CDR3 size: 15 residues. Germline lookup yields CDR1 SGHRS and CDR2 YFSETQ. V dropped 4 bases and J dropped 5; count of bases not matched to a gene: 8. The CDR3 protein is CASSPQAGGENIQYF. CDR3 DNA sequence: TGCGCCAGCAGCCCCCAGGCCGGGGGGGAAAACATTCAGTACTTC.

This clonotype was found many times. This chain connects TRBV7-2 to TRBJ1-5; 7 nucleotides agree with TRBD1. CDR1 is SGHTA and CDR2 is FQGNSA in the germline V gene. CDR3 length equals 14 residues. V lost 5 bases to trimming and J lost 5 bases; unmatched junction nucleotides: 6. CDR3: CASSRDRDYQPQHF. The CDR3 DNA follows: TGTGCCAGCAGCCGTGACAGGGATTATCAGCCCCAGCATTTT.

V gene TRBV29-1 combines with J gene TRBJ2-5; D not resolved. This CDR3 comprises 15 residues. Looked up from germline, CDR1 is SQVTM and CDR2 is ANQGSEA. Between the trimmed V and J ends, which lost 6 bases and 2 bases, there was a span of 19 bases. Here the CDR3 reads CSVVATLNIQETQYF. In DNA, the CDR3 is TGCAGCGTGGTGGCTACTCTCAACATTCAAGAGACCCAGTACTTC.

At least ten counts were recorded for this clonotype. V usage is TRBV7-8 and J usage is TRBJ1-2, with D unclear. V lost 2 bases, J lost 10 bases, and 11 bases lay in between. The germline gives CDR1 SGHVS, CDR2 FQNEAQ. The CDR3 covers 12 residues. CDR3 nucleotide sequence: TGTGCCAGCAGCTTAACACGAACTTACTACACCTTC. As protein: CASSLTRTYYTF.

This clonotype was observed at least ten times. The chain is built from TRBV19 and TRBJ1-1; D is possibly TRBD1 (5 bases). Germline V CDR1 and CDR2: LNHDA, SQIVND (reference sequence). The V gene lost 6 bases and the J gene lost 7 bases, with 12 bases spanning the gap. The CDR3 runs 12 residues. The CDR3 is CASSPREDEAFF. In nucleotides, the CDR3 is TGTGCCAGTAGCCCCAGGGAGGATGAAGCTTTCTTT.

CDR3 sequence: CASSLRRGGEAWLSTDTQYF. The CDR3 DNA reads TGTGCCAGCAGCTTAAGGCGGGGAGGCGAGGCTTGGTTGAGTACAGATACGCAGTATTTT. The gene calls are TRBV11-1 and TRBJ2-3; tentatively, D is TRBD2 (6 bases). This CDR3 has 20 amino acids. Germline CDR1 is SGHAT and CDR2 is FQDESV (reference sequence). V lost 2 bases and J 3 bases, leaving 27 bases between the germline ends.

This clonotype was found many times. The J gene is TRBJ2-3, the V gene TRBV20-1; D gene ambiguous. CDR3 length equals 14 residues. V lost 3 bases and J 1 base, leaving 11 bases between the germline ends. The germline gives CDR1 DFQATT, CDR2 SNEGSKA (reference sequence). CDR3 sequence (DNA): TGCAGTGCTAGGTTGAGGTGGGGCACAGATACGCAGTATTTT. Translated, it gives CSARLRWGTDTQYF.

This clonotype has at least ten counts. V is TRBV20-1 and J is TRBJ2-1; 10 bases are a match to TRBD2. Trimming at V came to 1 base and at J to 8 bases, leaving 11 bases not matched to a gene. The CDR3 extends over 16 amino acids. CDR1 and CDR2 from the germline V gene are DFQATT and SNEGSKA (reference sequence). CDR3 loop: CSARGASSGGPDEQFF. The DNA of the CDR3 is TGCAGTGCTAGAGGGGCGTCTAGCGGGGGCCCCGATGAGCAGTTCTTC.

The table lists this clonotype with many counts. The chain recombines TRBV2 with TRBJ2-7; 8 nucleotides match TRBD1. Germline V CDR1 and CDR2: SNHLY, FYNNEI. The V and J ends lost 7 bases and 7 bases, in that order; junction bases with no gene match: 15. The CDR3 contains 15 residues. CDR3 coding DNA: TGTGCCAGCACCAGAGATATGCAGGGGGCGGGGGAGCAGTACTTC. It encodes CASTRDMQGAGEQYF.

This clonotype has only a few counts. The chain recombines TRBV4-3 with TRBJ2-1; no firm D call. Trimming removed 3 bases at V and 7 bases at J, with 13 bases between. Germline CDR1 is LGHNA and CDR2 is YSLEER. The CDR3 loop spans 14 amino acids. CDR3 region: CASSQAWVWNEQFF. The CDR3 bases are TGCGCCAGCAGCCAGGCCTGGGTGTGGAATGAGCAGTTCTTC.

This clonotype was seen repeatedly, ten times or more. CDR3 amino acids: CASSQVRIGAEEQFF. CDR3 bases: TGCGCCAGCAGCCAAGTTAGAATCGGGGCGGAGGAGCAGTTCTTC. J is TRBJ2-1 and V is TRBV4-3; D is possibly TRBD1 or TRBD2 (5 bases each). V lost 1 base to trimming and J lost 10 bases, with 17 bases between them. Per the germline V gene, CDR1 is LGHNA and CDR2 is YSLEER. The CDR3 consists of 15 residues.

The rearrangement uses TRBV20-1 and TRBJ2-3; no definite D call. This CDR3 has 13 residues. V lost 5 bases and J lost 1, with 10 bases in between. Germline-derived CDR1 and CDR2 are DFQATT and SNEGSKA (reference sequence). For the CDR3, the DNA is TGCAGTGCTCGTCTACCAGGCACAGATACGCAGTATTTT. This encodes CSARLPGTDTQYF.

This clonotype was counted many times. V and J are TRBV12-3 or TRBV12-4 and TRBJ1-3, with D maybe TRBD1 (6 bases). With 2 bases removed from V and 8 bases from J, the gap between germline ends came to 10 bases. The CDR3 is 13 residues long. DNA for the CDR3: TGTGCCAGCAGTTTAACAGGGCTGGACACCATATATTTT. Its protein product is CASSLTGLDTIYF.

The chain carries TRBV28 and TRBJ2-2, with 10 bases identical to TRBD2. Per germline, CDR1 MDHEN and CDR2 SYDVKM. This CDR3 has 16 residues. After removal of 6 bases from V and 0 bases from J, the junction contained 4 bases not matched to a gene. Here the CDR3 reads CASSLAGASNTGELFF. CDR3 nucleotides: TGTGCCAGCAGCCTAGCGGGGGCCTCGAACACCGGGGAGCTGTTTTTT. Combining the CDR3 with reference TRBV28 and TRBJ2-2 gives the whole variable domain DVKVTQSSRYLVKRTGEKVFLECVQDMDHENMFWYRQDPGLGLRLIYFSYDVKMKEKGDIPEGYSVSREKKERFSLILESASTNQTSMYLCASSLAGASNTGELFFGEGSRLTVL.

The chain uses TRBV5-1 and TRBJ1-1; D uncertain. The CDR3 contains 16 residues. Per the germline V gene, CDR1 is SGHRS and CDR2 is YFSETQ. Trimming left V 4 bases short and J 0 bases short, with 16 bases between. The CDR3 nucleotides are TGCGCCAGCAGCCGGAACCTGCGCGACTTGAACACTGAAGCTTTCTTT. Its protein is CASSRNLRDLNTEAFF.

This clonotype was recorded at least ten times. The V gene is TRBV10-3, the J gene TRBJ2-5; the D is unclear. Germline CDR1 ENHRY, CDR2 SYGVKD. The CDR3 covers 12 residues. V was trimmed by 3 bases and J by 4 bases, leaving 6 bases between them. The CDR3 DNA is TGTGCCATCAGTGACAAAGCAGAGACCCAGTACTTC. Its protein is CAISDKAETQYF.

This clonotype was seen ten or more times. CDR3 residues: CSASDRKSSYNSPLHF. CDR3 DNA: TGCAGTGCTTCAGACAGAAAGAGCTCCTATAATTCACCCCTCCACTTT. The gene calls are TRBV20-1 and TRBJ1-6, with D possibly TRBD1 on 5 matching bases. This CDR3 region has 16 residues. Per germline, CDR1 DFQATT and CDR2 SNEGSKA (reference sequence). Deletions cut 5 bases from V and 0 bases from J, with 14 bases between.

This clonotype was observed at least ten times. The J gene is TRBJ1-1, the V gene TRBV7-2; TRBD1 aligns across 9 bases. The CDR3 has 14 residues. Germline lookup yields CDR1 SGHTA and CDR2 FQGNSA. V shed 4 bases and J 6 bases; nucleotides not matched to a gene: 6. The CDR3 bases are TGTGCCAGCAGCTCGAGGACAGGGGTACCTGAAGCTTTCTTT. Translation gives CASSSRTGVPEAFF.

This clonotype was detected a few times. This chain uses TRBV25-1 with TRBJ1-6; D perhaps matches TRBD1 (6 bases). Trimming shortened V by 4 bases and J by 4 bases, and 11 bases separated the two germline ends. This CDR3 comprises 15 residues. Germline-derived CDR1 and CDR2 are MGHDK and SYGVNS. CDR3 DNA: TGTGCCAGCAGTGCGGACAGATCGTATAATTCACCCCTCCACTTT. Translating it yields CASSADRSYNSPLHF.